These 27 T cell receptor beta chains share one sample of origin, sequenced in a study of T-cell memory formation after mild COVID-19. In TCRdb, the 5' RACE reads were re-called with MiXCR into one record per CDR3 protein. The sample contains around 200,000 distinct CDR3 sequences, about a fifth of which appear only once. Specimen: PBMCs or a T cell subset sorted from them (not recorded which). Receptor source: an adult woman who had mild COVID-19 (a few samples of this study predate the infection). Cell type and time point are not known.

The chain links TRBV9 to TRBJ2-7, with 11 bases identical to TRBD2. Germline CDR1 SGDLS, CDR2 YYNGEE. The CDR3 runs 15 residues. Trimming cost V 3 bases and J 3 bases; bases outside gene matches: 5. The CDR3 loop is CASSATGTSGYEQYF. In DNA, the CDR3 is TGTGCCAGCAGCGCTACCGGGACTAGCGGCTACGAGCAGTACTTC. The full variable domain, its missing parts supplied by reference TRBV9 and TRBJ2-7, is DSGVTQTPKHLITATGQRVTLRCSPRSGDLSVYWYQQSLDQGLQFLIQYYNGEERAKGNILERFSAQQFPDLHSELNLSSLELGDSALYFCASSATGTSGYEQYFGPGTRLTVT.

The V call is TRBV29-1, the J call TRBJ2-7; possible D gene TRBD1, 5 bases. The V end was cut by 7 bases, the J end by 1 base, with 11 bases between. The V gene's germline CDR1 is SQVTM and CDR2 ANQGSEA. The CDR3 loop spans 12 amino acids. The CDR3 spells CSALQGSYEQYF. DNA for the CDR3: TGCAGCGCCCTCCAGGGATCCTACGAGCAGTACTTC.

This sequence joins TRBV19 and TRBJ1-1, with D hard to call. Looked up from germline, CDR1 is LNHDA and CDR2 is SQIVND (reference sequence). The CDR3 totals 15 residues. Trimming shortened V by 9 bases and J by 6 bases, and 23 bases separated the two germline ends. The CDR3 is CASPRTDRRRSEAFF. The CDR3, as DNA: TGTGCCAGCCCTAGGACCGATAGGCGCAGATCTGAAGCTTTCTTT.

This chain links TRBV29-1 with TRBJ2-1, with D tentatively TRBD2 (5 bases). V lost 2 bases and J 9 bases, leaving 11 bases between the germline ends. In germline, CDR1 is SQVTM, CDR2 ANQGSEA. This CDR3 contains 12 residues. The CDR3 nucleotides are TGCAGCGTTGAAATTAGCGTTGGTGAGCAGTTCTTC. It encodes CSVEISVGEQFF.

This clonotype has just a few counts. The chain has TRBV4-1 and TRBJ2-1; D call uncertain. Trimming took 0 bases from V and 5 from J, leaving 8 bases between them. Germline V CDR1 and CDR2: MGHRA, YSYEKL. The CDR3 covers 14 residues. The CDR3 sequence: CASSQEYFHNEQFF. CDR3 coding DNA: TGCGCCAGCAGCCAAGAATATTTCCACAATGAGCAGTTCTTC.

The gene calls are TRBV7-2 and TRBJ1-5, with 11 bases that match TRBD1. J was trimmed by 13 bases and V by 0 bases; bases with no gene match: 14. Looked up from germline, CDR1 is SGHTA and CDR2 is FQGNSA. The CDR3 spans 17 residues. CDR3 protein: CASSLAGPGQGVVWQHF. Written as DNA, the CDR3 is TGTGCCAGCAGCTTAGCGGGACCGGGACAGGGGGTCGTATGGCAGCATTTT.

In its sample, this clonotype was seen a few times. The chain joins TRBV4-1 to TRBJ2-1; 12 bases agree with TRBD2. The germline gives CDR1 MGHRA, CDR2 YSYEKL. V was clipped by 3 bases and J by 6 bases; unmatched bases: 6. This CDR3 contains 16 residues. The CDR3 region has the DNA TGCGCCAGCAGCCAGGTGGGACTAGCGGGCCTCAATGAGCAGTTCTTC. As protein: CASSQVGLAGLNEQFF.

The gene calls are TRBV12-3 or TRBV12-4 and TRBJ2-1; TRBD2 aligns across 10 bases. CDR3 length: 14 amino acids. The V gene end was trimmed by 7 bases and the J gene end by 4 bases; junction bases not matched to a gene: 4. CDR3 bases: TGTGCCAGCAATCTAGCGGGAGTATACAATGAGCAGTTCTTC. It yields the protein CASNLAGVYNEQFF.

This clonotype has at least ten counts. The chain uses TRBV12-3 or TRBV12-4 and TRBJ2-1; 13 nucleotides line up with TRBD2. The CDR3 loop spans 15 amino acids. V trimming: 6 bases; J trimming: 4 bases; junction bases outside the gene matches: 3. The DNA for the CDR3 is TGTGCCAGCAGCCAACTAGCGGGAGGGTACAATGAGCAGTTCTTC. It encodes CASSQLAGGYNEQFF.

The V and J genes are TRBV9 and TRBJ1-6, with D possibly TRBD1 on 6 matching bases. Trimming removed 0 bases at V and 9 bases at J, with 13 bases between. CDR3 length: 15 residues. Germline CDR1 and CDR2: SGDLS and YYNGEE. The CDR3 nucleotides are TGTGCCAGCAGCGTAGGAGGGGGAGGGAGTTCACCCCTCCACTTT. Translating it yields CASSVGGGGSSPLHF. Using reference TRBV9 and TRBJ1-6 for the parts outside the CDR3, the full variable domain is DSGVTQTPKHLITATGQRVTLRCSPRSGDLSVYWYQQSLDQGLQFLIQYYNGEERAKGNILERFSAQQFPDLHSELNLSSLELGDSALYFCASSVGGGGSSPLHFGNGTRLTVT.

CDR3 sequence reads: CASSSPGQEFNYGYTF. CDR3 nucleotide sequence: TGTGCCAGCAGCTCTCCGGGACAGGAATTTAACTATGGCTACACCTTC. V gene TRBV13 combines with J gene TRBJ1-2; 8 bases match TRBD1. CDR1 and CDR2 (germline): PRHDT, FYEKMQ (reference sequence). CDR3 length: 16 amino acids. With V trimmed by 4 bases and J by 1 base, 8 bases remained unmatched.

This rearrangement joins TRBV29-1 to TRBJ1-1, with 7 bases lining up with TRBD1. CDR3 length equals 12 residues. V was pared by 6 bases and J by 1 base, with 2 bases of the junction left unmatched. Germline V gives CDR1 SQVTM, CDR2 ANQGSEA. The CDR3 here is CSVGTANTEAFF. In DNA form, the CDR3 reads TGCAGCGTAGGGACAGCGAACACTGAAGCTTTCTTT.

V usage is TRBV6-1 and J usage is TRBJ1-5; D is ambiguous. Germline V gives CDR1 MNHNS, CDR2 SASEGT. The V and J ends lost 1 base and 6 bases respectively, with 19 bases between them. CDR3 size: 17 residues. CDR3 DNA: TGTGCCAGCAGTGAAGTGAGTCACACGGGGTGGGGTCAGCCCCAGCATTTT. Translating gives CASSEVSHTGWGQPQHF.

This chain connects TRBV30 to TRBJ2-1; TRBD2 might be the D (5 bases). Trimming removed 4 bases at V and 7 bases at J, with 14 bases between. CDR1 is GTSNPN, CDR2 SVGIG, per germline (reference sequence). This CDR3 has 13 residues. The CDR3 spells CAWMEVEENEQFF. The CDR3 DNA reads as TGTGCCTGGATGGAGGTAGAGGAAAATGAGCAGTTCTTC.

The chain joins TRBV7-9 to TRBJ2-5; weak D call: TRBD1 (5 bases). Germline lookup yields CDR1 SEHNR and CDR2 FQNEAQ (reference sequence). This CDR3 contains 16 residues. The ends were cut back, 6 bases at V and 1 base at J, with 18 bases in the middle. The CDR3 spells CASSYTQATPQETQYF. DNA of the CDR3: TGTGCCAGCAGTTATACACAGGCGACGCCCCAAGAGACCCAGTACTTC.

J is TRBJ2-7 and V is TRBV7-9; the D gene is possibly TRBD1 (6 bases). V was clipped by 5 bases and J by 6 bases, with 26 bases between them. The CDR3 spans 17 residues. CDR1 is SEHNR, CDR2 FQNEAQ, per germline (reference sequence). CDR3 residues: CASSTIEGDGTRSEQYF. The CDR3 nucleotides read TGTGCCAGCAGCACCATAGAGGGGGACGGTACCCGGAGCGAGCAGTACTTC. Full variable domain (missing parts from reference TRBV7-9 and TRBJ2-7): DTGVSQNPRHKITKRGQNVTFRCDPISEHNRLYWYRQTLGQGPEFLTYFQNEAQLEKSRLLSDRFSAERPKGSFSTLEIQRTEQGDSAMYLCASSTIEGDGTRSEQYFGPGTRLTVT.

The CDR3 here is CASSQKPLGGTYEQYF. In DNA, the CDR3 is TGCGCCAGCAGCCAAAAGCCCCTAGGCGGGACCTACGAGCAGTACTTC. The chain employs TRBV4-1 and TRBJ2-7, with D possibly matching TRBD2 (6 bases). Germline V lookup: CDR1 MGHRA, CDR2 YSYEKL. The CDR3 spans 16 residues. Deletions cut 2 bases from V and 2 bases from J, with 16 bases between.

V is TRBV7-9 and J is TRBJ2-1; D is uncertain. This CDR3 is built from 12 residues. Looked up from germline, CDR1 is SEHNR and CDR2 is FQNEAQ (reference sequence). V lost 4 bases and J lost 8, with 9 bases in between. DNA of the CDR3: TGTGCCAGCAGCTCGCCGGTGGATGAGCAGTTCTTC. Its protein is CASSSPVDEQFF. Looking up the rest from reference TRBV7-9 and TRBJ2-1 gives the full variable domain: DTGVSQNPRHKITKRGQNVTFRCDPISEHNRLYWYRQTLGQGPEFLTYFQNEAQLEKSRLLSDRFSAERPKGSFSTLEIQRTEQGDSAMYLCASSSPVDEQFFGPGTRLTVL.

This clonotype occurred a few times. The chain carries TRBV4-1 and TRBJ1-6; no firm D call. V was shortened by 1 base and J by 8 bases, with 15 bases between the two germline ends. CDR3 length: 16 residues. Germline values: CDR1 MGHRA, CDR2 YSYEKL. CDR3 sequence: CASSQVWVRMDSPLHF. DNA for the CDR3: TGCGCCAGCAGCCAAGTGTGGGTCCGTATGGATTCACCCCTCCACTTT.

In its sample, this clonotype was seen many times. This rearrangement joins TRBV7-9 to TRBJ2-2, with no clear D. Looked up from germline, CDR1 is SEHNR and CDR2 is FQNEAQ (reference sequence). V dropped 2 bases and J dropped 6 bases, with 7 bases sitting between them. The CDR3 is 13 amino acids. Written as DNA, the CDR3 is TGTGCCAGCAGCTTATGGTCTCCCGGGGAGCTGTTTTTT. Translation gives CASSLWSPGELFF.

In DNA, the CDR3 is TGTGCCAGCAGCATCGGGACAGGGGTTCGGTACGAGCAGTACTTC. This translates into CASSIGTGVRYEQYF. This chain joins TRBV6-6 and TRBJ2-7; the match to TRBD1 covers 10 bases. The CDR3 contains 15 residues. V trimming: 6 bases; J trimming: 4 bases; junction bases outside the gene matches: 9. The germline V gene has CDR1 MNHNY and CDR2 SVGAGI (reference sequence).

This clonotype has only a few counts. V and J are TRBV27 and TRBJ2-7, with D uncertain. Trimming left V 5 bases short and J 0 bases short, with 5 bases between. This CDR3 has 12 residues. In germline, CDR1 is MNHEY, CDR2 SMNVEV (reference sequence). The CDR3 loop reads CASSENSYEQYF. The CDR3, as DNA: TGTGCCAGCAGTGAAAACTCCTACGAGCAGTACTTC.

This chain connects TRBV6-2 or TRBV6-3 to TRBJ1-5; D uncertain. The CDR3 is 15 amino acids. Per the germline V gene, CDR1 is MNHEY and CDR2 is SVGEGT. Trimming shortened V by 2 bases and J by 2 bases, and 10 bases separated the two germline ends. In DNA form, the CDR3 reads TGTGCCAGCAGTTACCTCCATGTAGGCAATCAGCCCCAGCATTTT. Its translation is CASSYLHVGNQPQHF.

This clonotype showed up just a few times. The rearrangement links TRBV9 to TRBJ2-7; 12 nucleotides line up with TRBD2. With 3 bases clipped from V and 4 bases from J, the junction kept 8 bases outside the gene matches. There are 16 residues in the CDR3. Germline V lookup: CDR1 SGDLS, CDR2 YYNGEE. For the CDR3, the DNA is TGTGCCAGCAGCGCGACTAGCGGGAGTCCTATGTACGAGCAGTACTTC. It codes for CASSATSGSPMYEQYF.

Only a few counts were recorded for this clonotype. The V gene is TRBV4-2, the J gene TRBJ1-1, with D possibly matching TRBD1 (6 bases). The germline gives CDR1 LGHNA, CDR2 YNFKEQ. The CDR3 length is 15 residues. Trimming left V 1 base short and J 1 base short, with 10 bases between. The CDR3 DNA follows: TGTGCCAGCAGCCAAGCGACAGGATGGAACACTGAAGCTTTCTTT. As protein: CASSQATGWNTEAFF.

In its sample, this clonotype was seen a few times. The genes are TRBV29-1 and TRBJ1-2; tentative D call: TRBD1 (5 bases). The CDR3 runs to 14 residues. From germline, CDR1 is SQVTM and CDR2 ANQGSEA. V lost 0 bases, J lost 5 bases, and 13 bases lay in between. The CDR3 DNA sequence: TGCAGCGTTGAAGAAGGGGAGGGGTGGTATGGCTACACCTTC. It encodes CSVEEGEGWYGYTF.

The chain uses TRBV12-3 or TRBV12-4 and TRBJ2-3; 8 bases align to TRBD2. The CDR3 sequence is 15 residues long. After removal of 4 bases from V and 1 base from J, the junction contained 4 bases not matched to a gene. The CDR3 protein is CASSYGLAGTDTQYF. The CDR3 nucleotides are TGTGCCAGCAGTTACGGACTAGCCGGCACAGATACGCAGTATTTT.